This TCR beta chain appears in the sequencing data of a study of blood T cell repertoires in COVID-19. There are 15 residues in the CDR3. Trimming removed 2 bases at V and 4 bases at J, with 11 bases between. Germline V gene sequence: CDR1 MNHNY, CDR2 SVGAGI (reference sequence). This clone was picked up one time. Residents of about two dozen US areas, aged roughly 18 to 90 years, made up the participants. Cohort allocation depended upon clinical history that participants reported. Only in-frame clones appear in the TCRdb table, and some are missing; sequencing was by immunoSEQ multiplex PCR. The sample lists about 270,000 clones, around 84% occurring once.

The receptor's source is a man aged 18-30 years who had recovered from COVID-19. Sequenced material: PBMCs or T cells enriched from blood (not recorded which). The V call is TRBV6-6, the J call TRBJ2-2; D is perhaps TRBD2 (6 bases). Here the CDR3 reads CASSYDRGSTGELFF. In DNA form, the CDR3 reads TGTGCCAGCAGTTACGATCGGGGGAGCACCGGGGAGCTGTTTTTT.